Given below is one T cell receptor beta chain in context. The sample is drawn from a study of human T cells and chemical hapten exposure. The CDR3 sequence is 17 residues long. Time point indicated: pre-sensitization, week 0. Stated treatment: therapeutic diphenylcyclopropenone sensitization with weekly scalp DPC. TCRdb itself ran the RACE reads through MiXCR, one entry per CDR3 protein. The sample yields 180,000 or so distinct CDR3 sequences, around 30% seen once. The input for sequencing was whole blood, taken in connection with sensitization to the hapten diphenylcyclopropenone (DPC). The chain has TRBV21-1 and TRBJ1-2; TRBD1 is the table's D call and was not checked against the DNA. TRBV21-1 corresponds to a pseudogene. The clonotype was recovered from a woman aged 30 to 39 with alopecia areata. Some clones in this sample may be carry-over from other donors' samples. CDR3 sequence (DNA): TGTGCCAGCAGCAAGGACAGGTTCCCAAACCTTTCTTATGGCTACACCTTC. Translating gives CASSKDRFPNLSYGYTF.